Below, one TCR beta chain is given with its context. Germline CDR1 and CDR2: LGHNA and YNFKEQ. The J segment lost 6 bases and the V segment lost 4 bases, leaving 15 bases of the junction unmatched. This CDR3 spans 17 amino acids. These data belong to a study of blood T cell repertoires in COVID-19. Looking at the study overall: Specimens from acute and convalescent COVID-19 originated in the United States, Italy and Spain.

Followed longitudinally, the Seattle patients had been enrolled during active infection. In the authors' methods: Quantification of nucleated cells was approximated via reference gene primer amplification. Generated by immunoSEQ multiplex PCR, the TCRdb table keeps only in-frame clones and is missing some. Clone size and the V and J calls come from that table; the DNA yielded D and trimming. Of a few hundred thousand clones in the sample, roughly 90% were seen once. The chain carries TRBV4-2 and TRBJ1-1, with 9 bases lining up with TRBD1. What was sequenced was peripheral blood. The receptor comes from a woman under 40 with COVID-19, enrolled during active disease. The CDR3 protein is CASSPLKTGGSSPEAFF. Written as DNA, the CDR3 is TGTGCCAGCAGCCCACTAAAGACAGGGGGTAGTTCGCCTGAAGCTTTCTTT.